The clone carrying this T cell receptor beta chain has a handful of counts. Clones were read by immunoSEQ multiplex PCR, and TCRdb kept only the in-frame ones, dropping some. Here the sample spans under 35,000 clones, around nine tenths being singletons. Patients had urothelial carcinoma that was locally advanced or metastatic. This record belongs to a study of PD-L1 blockade in urothelial cancer. Overall study context: Each participant's history included 0 to 3 prior chemotherapy regimens.

The length of the CDR3 is 13 residues. Germline assignment: CDR1 MNHEY and CDR2 SMNVEV (reference sequence). V lost 5 bases and J lost 5; bases outside the gene matches: 3. The chain recombines TRBV27 with TRBJ1-5; 7 bases agree with TRBD1. The sample was PBMCs, taken around atezolizumab (anti-PD-L1) treatment. The clonotype was recovered from a man between 50 and 59 years old with urothelial cancer. As DNA, the CDR3 is TGTGCCAGCAGTGCGACAGGGTATCAGCCCCAGCATTTT. Its protein product is CASSATGYQPQHF.